The rows below give T cell receptor beta chains drawn from one sample of a study of T cell repertoires in cytomegalovirus infection. TCRdb analysed the reads with MiXCR anew, one entry per CDR3 protein. The sample holds 450,000 to 650,000 distinct CDR3 sequences, 40% seen once. These receptors lack a known antigen. Sequences were derived from cultured PBMCs, sampled from culture after CMV antigen stimulation. The receptors here all came from a human donor in good health (CMV status not recorded). Some clones in this sample may be carry-over from other donors' samples. CDR3s include the opening cysteine and the closing phenylalanine or tryptophan. A D gene is named only where the DNA matches it firmly. Clone size is not always given. Where it is, it says once, few, many or a class for expanded clones.

v_call	clone_size	j_call	d_call	cdr3_aa	cdr3_nt
TRBV7-6	few	TRBJ2-7	-	CASAGRGENEQYF	TGTGCCAGCGCCGGAAGGGGGGAGAACGAGCAGTACTTC
TRBV5-1	-	TRBJ2-4	-	CASSLANPRQNIQYF	TGCGCCAGCAGCTTGGCCAACCCAAGGCAAAACATTCAGTACTTC
TRBV7-2	many	TRBJ2-3	TRBD2	CASSLEAGLAGTDTQYF	TGTGCCAGCAGCTTAGAAGCAGGACTAGCAGGCACAGATACGCAGTATTTT
TRBV12-3/TRBV12-4	few	TRBJ2-1	-	CASSSLRMGDNEQFF	TGTGCCAGCAGTTCCCTACGCATGGGGGACAATGAGCAGTTCTTC
TRBV6-2/TRBV6-3	-	TRBJ2-2	-	CASTPRDFITGELFF	TGTGCCAGCACCCCCCGTGACTTCATCACCGGGGAGCTGTTTTTT
TRBV7-2	-	TRBJ2-5	-	CASSLVGLSPTETQYF	TGTGCCAGCAGCTTAGTCGGGCTCAGCCCTACGGAGACCCAGTACTTC
TRBV7-2	many	TRBJ2-3	-	CASSFTGGRGNTQYF	TGTGCCAGCAGCTTTACGGGGGGCCGGGGGAATACGCAGTATTTT
TRBV7-2	-	TRBJ2-3	-	CTSSPGLLHPQSTDTQYF	TGTACCAGCAGCCCGGGACTCCTTCACCCCCAGTCCACAGATACGCAGTATTTT
TRBV7-2	few	TRBJ1-1	-	CASSIRSYRKMNTEAFF	TGTGCCAGCAGCATACGGTCATACAGGAAGATGAACACTGAAGCTTTCTTT
TRBV7-2	-	TRBJ1-1	-	CASSYGTTAFF	TGTGCCAGCAGCTACGGGACAACTGCTTTCTTT
TRBV4-1	-	TRBJ2-1	TRBD2	CASSRPGRSVYNEQFF	TGCGCCAGCAGCCGACCCGGGAGGAGTGTCTACAATGAGCAGTTCTTC
TRBV4-1	-	TRBJ2-7	-	CASSQDKETRAEQYF	TGCGCCAGCAGCCAAGATAAAGAGACTAGAGCCGAGCAGTACTTC
TRBV7-2	few	TRBJ2-5	-	CASSLPPGTSGTQYF	TGTGCCAGCAGCTTACCCCCCGGGACCTCCGGGACCCAGTACTTC
TRBV15	-	TRBJ2-1	-	CATSRGGTNGGHEQFF	TGTGCCACCAGCAGAGGCGGGACTAATGGGGGGCATGAGCAGTTCTTC
TRBV14	once	TRBJ1-4	-	CASSRLGTNGEKLFF	TGTGCCAGCAGTCGACTCGGGACTAATGGAGAAAAACTGTTTTTT
TRBV7-8	few	TRBJ2-7	TRBD2	CASSLNTGTSGSYEQYF	TGTGCCAGCAGCCTGAACACCGGGACTAGCGGCTCCTACGAGCAGTACTTC
TRBV4-1	few	TRBJ1-4	TRBD1	CASSPQGLPPEKLFF	TGCGCCAGCAGCCCACAGGGGTTGCCCCCGGAAAAACTGTTTTTT
TRBV6-8	-	TRBJ1-5	-	CASSYELRDPPGGNQPQHF	TGTGCCAGCAGTTACGAGCTACGGGACCCACCCGGTGGCAATCAGCCCCAGCATTTT
TRBV6-1	-	TRBJ2-7	TRBD1	CASTKETGGYPYEQYF	TGTGCCAGCACCAAGGAGACAGGGGGTTACCCCTACGAGCAGTACTTC
TRBV5-4	few	TRBJ1-1	-	CASSLGGVPEAFF	TGTGCCAGCAGCTTGGGGGGGGTGCCTGAAGCTTTCTTT
TRBV7-2	-	TRBJ1-6	-	CASSFSRVGSPLHF	TGTGCCAGCAGCTTCTCCAGGGTCGGGTCACCCCTCCACTTT
TRBV6-5	-	TRBJ1-2	-	CASSDGSANYGYTF	TGTGCCAGCAGCGACGGTTCAGCTAACTATGGCTACACCTTC
TRBV4-1	-	TRBJ2-1	TRBD2	CASSQGGEGSSYNEQFF	TGCGCCAGCAGCCAAGGCGGGGAGGGTAGCTCCTACAATGAGCAGTTCTTC
TRBV10-3	-	TRBJ2-3	-	CATRGSGASDTQYF	TGTGCCACCCGGGGGTCGGGGGCATCGGATACGCAGTATTTT
TRBV6-2/TRBV6-3	-	TRBJ2-1	TRBD2	CASTQGLARNEQFF	TGTGCCAGCACCCAGGGACTAGCTCGCAATGAGCAGTTCTTC
TRBV28	-	TRBJ2-7	-	CASSSLWGSSYEQYF	TGTGCCAGCAGCTCCCTTTGGGGGAGCTCCTACGAGCAGTACTTC
TRBV6-5	few	TRBJ1-1	TRBD1	CASSYSPTGGRTEAFF	TGTGCCAGCAGTTACAGTCCCACAGGGGGTCGGACTGAAGCTTTCTTT
TRBV4-3	-	TRBJ1-5	-	CASSQDGGRNQPQHF	TGCGCCAGCAGCCAAGATGGGGGTCGTAATCAGCCCCAGCATTTT
TRBV6-1	-	TRBJ1-5	-	CASSLSFGNQPQHF	TGTGCCAGCAGCCTCTCTTTCGGCAATCAGCCCCAGCATTTT